The rows below give T cell receptor beta chains drawn from one sample of a study of regulatory T cells in long-lasting Graves disease. TCRdb passed the multiplex PCR reads through MiXCR, listing each CDR3 protein once. The sample has 500,000 to 700,000 distinct CDR3 sequences, 15% to 20% seen once. These data are also associated with another study on T cells in Graves' hyperthyroidism and ophthalmopathy.

The source material was peripheral blood mononuclear cells (PBMCs), sampled at new diagnosis, from a patient treated with antithyroid drugs. The receptor set was obtained from a woman aged 30 to 39 with Graves disease. The CDR3 runs from the conserved cysteine through the conserved F or W. A D gene is named only where the DNA matches it firmly. A row's size may be missing; if present it is once, few, many or a size class.

>TRBJ1-1|many|TRBV5-1|-
TGCGCCAGCAGCTCAGGACAAGCTGGGGACACTGAAGCTTTCTTT
CASSSGQAGDTEAFF
>TRBJ1-5|-|TRBV10-3|TRBD1
TGTGCCATCAGTGAGTCGCAAAACAGGGGGCCTGTGAGCAATCAGCCCCAGCATTTT
CAISESQNRGPVSNQPQHF
>TRBJ1-5|few|TRBV20-1|-
TGCAGTGCGAGCAGGGTTAATCAGCCCCAGCATTTT
CSASRVNQPQHF
>TRBJ2-6|many|TRBV6-5|-
TGTGCCAGCAGTTACGGTGACCCCTCTGGGGCCAACGTCCTGACTTTC
CASSYGDPSGANVLTF
>TRBJ2-3|few|TRBV6-1|-
TGTGCCAGCAGTGCGGTTGCGCCAGGGAGCACAGATACGCAGTATTTT
CASSAVAPGSTDTQYF
>TRBJ2-1|many|TRBV5-1|TRBD2
TGCGCCAGCAGCTTGGTGGTCGTAGCGGGTGAGCAGTTCTTC
CASSLVVVAGEQFF
>TRBJ1-2|many|TRBV28|-
TGTGCCAGCAGTTTACGGCGGTCCTATGGCTACACCTTC
CASSLRRSYGYTF
>TRBJ1-1|-|TRBV9|-
TGTGCCAGCAGCGTAGCTCCCGACTCGAACACTGAAGCTTTCTTT
CASSVAPDSNTEAFF
>TRBJ1-1|many|TRBV9|-
TGTGCCAGCAGCGTCGAACCGGAGAACACTGAAGCTTTCTTT
CASSVEPENTEAFF
>TRBJ1-6|few|TRBV20-1|-
TGCAGTGCTAGAGATTTGCGGGGGAATTCACCCCTCCACTTT
CSARDLRGNSPLHF
>TRBJ1-5|many|TRBV12-3/TRBV12-4|-
TGTGCCAGCAGTTTAGATATTGAGCAGCCCCAGCATTTT
CASSLDIEQPQHF
>TRBJ2-2|-|TRBV20-1|-
TGCAGTGCTAGAGATCGTATCACCGGGGAGCTGTTTTTT
CSARDRITGELFF
>TRBJ1-4|many|TRBV2|-
TGTGCCAGCAGTGAAAATAATGAAAAACTGTTTTTT
CASSENNEKLFF